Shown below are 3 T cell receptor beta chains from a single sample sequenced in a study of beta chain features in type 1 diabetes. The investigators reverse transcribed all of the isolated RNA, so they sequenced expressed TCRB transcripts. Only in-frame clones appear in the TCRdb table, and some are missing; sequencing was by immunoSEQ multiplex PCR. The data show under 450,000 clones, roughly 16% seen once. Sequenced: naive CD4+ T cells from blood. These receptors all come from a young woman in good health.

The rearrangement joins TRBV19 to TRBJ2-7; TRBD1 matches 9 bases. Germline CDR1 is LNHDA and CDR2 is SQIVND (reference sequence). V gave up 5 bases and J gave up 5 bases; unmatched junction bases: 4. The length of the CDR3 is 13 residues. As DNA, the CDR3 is TGTGCCAGTAGTCAGACAGGGGGACACGAGCAGTACTTC. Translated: CASSQTGGHEQYF.

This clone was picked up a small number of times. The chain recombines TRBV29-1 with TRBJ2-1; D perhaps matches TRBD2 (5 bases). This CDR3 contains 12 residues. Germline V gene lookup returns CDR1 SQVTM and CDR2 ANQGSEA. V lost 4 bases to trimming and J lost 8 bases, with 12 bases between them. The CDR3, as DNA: TGCAGCGTTGTTTGGCTAGCCTATGAGCAGTTCTTC. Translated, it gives CSVVWLAYEQFF.

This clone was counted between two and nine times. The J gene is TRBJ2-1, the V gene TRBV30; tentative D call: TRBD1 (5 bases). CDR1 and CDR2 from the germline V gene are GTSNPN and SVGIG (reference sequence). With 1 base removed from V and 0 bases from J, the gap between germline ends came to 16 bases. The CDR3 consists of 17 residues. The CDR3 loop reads CAWSGGGALSSYNEQFF. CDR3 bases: TGTGCCTGGAGTGGGGGTGGGGCACTCAGCTCCTACAATGAGCAGTTCTTC.